The clone carrying this TCR beta chain was seen repeatedly, ten times or more. This entry belongs to a study of neurological immune-mediated disorders. The trim removed 6 bases at V and 5 bases at J, leaving 4 bases unmatched. This CDR3 is built from 13 residues. MiXCR, run by TCRdb on the 5' RACE reads, gives a single entry per CDR3 protein. The repertoire holds tens of thousands of distinct CDR3 sequences, roughly an eighth seen once, with 1.5% to 2% in the top ten. Libraries used 2 million unsorted PBMCs kept frozen in RNAlater. Source material: PBMCs. The source is a man in his 60s in good health. The chain employs TRBV12-3 or TRBV12-4 and TRBJ2-7, with 10 positions matching TRBD1. In nucleotides, the CDR3 is TGTGCCAGCAGGACAGGGGGCGTTGACGAGCAGTACTTC. The encoded protein is CASRTGGVDEQYF.